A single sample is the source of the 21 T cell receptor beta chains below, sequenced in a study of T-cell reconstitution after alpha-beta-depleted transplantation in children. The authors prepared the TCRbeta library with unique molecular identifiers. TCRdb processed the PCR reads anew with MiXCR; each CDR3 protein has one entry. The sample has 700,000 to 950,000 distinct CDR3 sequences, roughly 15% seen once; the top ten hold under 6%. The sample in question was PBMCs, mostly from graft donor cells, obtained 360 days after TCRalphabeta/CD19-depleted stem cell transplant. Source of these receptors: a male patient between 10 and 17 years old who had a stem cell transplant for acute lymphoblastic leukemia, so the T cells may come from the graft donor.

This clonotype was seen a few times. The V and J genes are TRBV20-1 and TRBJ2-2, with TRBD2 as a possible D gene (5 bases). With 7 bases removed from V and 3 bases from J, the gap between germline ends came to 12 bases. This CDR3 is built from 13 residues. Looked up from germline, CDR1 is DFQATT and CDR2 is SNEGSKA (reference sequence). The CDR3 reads CSGRPGYTGELFF. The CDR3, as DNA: TGCAGTGGCCGGCCGGGGTACACCGGGGAGCTGTTTTTT.

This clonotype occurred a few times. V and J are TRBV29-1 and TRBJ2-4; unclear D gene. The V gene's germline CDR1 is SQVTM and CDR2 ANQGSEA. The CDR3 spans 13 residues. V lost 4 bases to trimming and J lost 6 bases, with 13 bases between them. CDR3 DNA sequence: TGCAGCGTTGTGGGCAGTAACGGAAACATTCAGTACTTC. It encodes CSVVGSNGNIQYF. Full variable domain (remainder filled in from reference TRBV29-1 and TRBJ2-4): SAVISQKPSRDICQRGTSLTIQCQVDSQVTMMFWYRQQPGQSLTLIATANQGSEATYESGFVIDKFPISRPNLTFSTLTVSNMSPEDSSIYLCSVVGSNGNIQYFGAGTRLSVL.

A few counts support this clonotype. The CDR3 here is CASSHTPTDYPANTGELFF. The CDR3 nucleotides are TGCGCCAGCAGCCACACACCGACAGACTACCCCGCGAACACCGGGGAGCTGTTTTTT. J is TRBJ2-2 and V is TRBV5-1; either TRBD1 or TRBD2 may supply D (5 bases each). Per the germline V gene, CDR1 is SGHRS and CDR2 is YFSETQ. The V end lost 4 bases, the J end lost 0 bases, and 22 bases lay between the germline ends. There are 19 residues in the CDR3.

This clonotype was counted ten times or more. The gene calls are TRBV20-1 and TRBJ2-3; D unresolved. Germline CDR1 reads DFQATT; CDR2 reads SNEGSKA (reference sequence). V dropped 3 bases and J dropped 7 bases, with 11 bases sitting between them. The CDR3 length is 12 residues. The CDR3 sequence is CSARVTRNTQYF. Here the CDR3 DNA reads TGCAGTGCTAGGGTTACGAGGAATACGCAGTATTTT.

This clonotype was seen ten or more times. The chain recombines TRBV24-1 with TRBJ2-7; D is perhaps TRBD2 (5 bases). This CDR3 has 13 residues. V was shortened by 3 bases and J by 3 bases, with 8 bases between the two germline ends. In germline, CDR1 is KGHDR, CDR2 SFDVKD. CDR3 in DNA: TGTGCCACCAGTGATCCCCGGGACTACGAGCAGTACTTC. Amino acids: CATSDPRDYEQYF.

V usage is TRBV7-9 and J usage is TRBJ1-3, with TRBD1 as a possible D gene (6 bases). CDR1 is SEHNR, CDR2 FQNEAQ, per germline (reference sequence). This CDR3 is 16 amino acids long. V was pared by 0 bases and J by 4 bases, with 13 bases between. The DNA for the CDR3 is TGTGCCAGCAGCTTAGCGCGCAGGGGCCAAGGAAACACCATATATTTT. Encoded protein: CASSLARRGQGNTIYF.

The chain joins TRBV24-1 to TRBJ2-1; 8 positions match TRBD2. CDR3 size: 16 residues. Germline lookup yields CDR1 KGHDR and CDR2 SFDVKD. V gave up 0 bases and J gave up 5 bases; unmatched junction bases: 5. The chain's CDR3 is CATSDLTASGHNEQFF. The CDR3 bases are TGTGCCACCAGTGATTTGACGGCTAGCGGGCACAATGAGCAGTTCTTC.

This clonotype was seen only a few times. The CDR3 loop is CASRFSGGTYEQYF. The CDR3 coding sequence is TGTGCCAGCAGGTTTAGCGGGGGAACCTACGAGCAGTACTTC. This chain uses TRBV13 with TRBJ2-7, with 9 bases that match TRBD2. CDR1 is PRHDT, CDR2 FYEKMQ, per germline (reference sequence). Germline trimming cut 6 bases from V and 2 bases from J; bases unmatched to any gene: 5. CDR3 length equals 14 residues.

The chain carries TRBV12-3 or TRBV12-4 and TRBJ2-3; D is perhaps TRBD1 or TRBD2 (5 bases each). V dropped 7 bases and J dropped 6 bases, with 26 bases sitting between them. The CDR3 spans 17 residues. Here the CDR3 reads CASTSRFPGRTRDTQYF. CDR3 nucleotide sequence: TGTGCCAGCACCTCTAGGTTCCCGGGACGGACCAGGGATACGCAGTATTTT.

The CDR3 is CASSRPTLSYNEQFF. In nucleotides, the CDR3 is TGTGCCAGCAGCCGTCCTACGCTCTCCTACAATGAGCAGTTCTTC. The gene calls are TRBV7-8 and TRBJ2-1; the D is unclear. The V and J ends lost 5 bases and 0 bases respectively, with 11 bases between them. Per the germline V gene, CDR1 is SGHVS and CDR2 is FQNEAQ. The CDR3 is 15 amino acids. The full variable domain, with the rest looked up from reference TRBV7-8 and TRBJ2-1, is GAGVSQSPRYKVAKRGQDVALRCDPISGHVSLFWYQQALGQGPEFLTYFQNEAQLDKSGLPSDRFFAERPEGSVSTLKIQRTQQEDSAVYLCASSRPTLSYNEQFFGPGTRLTVL.

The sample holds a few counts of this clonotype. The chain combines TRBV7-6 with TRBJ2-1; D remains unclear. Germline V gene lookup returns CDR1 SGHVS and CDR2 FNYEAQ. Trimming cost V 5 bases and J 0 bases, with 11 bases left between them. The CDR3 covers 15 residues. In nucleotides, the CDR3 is TGTGCCAGCAGCATTTTAGTTAGCTCCTACAATGAGCAGTTCTTC. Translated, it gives CASSILVSSYNEQFF.

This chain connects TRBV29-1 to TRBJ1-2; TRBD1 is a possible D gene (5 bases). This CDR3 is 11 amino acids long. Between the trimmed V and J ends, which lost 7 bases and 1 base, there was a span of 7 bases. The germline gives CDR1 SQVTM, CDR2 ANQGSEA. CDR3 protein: CSDRINYGYTF. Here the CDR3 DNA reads TGCAGCGACAGGATTAACTATGGCTACACCTTC.

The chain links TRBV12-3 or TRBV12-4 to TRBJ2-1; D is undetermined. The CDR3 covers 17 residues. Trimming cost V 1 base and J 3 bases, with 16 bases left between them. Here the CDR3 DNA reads TGTGCCAGCAGTTTAGGGCTAGGAACGAGAGACTACAATGAGCAGTTCTTC. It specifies CASSLGLGTRDYNEQFF.

CDR3 loop: CASSQVADYTPSSYEQYF. The CDR3 nucleotides are TGCGCCAGCAGCCAAGTTGCGGACTATACACCCTCATCCTACGAGCAGTACTTC. The chain uses TRBV4-1 and TRBJ2-7, with a possible D match to TRBD2 (6 bases). Per germline, CDR1 MGHRA and CDR2 YSYEKL. With 1 base removed from V and 1 base from J, the gap between germline ends came to 20 bases. There are 18 residues in the CDR3.

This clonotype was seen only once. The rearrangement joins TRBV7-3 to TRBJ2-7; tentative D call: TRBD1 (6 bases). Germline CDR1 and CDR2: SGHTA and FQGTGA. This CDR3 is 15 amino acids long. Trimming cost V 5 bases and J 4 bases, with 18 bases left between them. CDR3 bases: TGTGCCAGCAGCCTACAGGGTGGGGTTTCTTACGAGCAGTACTTC. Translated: CASSLQGGVSYEQYF.

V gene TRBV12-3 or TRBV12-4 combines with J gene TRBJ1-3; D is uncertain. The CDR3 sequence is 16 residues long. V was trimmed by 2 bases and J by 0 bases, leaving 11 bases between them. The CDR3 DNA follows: TGTGCCAGCAGTTTACGCCACGCCCTCTCTGGAAACACCATATATTTT. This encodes CASSLRHALSGNTIYF.

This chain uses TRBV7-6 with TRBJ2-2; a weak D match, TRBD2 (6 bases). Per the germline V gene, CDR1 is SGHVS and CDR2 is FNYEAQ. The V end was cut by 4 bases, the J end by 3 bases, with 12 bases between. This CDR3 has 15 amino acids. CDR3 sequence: CASSSQWGDTGELFF. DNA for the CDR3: TGTGCCAGCAGCTCGCAATGGGGGGACACCGGGGAGCTGTTTTTT.

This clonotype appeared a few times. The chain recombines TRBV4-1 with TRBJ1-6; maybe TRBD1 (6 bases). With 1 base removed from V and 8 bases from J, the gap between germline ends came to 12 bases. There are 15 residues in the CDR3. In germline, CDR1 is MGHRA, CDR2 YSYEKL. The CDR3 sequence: CASSQVYRDDSPLHF. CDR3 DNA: TGCGCCAGCAGCCAAGTCTACAGGGATGATTCACCCCTCCACTTT.

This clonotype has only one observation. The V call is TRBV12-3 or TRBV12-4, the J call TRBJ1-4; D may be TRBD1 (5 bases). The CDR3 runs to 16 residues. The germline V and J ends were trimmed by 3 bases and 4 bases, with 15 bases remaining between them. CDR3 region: CASSLGRQIFNEKLFF. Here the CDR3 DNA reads TGTGCCAGCAGTTTGGGGAGACAGATCTTTAATGAAAAACTGTTTTTT.

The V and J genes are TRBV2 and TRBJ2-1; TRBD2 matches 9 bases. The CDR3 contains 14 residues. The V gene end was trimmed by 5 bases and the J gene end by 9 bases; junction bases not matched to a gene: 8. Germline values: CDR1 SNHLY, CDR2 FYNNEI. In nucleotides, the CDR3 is TGTGCCAGCAGTTTACTAGCGGGTGAGGGTGAGCAGTTCTTC. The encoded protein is CASSLLAGEGEQFF.

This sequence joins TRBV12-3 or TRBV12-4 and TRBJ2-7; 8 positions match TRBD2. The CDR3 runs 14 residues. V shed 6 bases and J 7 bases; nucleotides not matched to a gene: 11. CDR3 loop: CASRYGRAVGEQYF. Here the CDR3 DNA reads TGTGCCAGCAGATACGGGAGGGCGGTGGGGGAGCAGTACTTC.